Only a few counts were recorded for the clone carrying this TCR beta chain. This entry comes from a study of blood T cell repertoires in COVID-19. Study background: Whether acute or convalescent, the COVID-19 samples came from the United States, Italy and Spain. Nucleic acid was either cDNA or gDNA, and it came from T cells, B-cell-depleted T cells, or PBMCs.

Per the original data handling: By means of reference gene primer amplification, nucleated cell counts were estimated. TCRdb's table, derived via immunoSEQ multiplex PCR, lists solely in-frame clones and lacks some. That table is the source of V, J and clone size, and D and trimming were worked out from the DNA. The sample has 220,000 or so clones, 80% to 95% seen once. The CDR3 covers 13 residues. Trimming removed 4 bases from V and 4 bases from J, with 11 bases in between. Per germline, CDR1 SGHVS and CDR2 FQNEAQ. This sequence joins TRBV7-8 and TRBJ2-7; D is unclear. Sequenced input: peripheral blood. This TCR came from a man in his 60s with COVID-19, enrolled during active disease. The CDR3 is CASSSSNMYEQYF. The CDR3 DNA reads TGTGCCAGCAGCTCCTCTAATATGTACGAGCAGTACTTC.